These 7 T cell receptor beta chains were sequenced from one sample in a study of T cells in localized non-small cell lung cancer. Some clones are missing from TCRdb's copy, which holds only in-frame ones; the method was immunoSEQ multiplex PCR. The sample includes over 30,000 clones, about 78% of them seen just once. Material: peripheral blood, obtained before any cancer treatment. Receptors originate from a male donor older than 55 with stage II squamous cell lung carcinoma.

This clone was observed a handful of times. The chain carries TRBV6-5 and TRBJ1-2, with 9 bases fitting TRBD1. This CDR3 spans 14 amino acids. CDR1 MNHEY and CDR2 SVGAGI come from the germline V gene. Germline trimming cut 5 bases from V and 8 bases from J; bases unmatched to any gene: 9. The CDR3, as DNA: TGTGCCAGCAGTACAGGGGGCGCGGGGAGGGGCTACACCTTC. It specifies CASSTGGAGRGYTF.

The rearrangement joins TRBV27 to TRBJ2-2, with a weak D call TRBD2 (5 bases). The CDR3 extends over 14 amino acids. Trimming removed 6 bases from V and 1 base from J, with 9 bases in between. The V gene's germline CDR1 is MNHEY and CDR2 SMNVEV (reference sequence). CDR3 sequence (DNA): TGTGCCAGCAGCCCCCGGGAGAACACCGGGGAGCTGTTTTTT. Translating gives CASSPRENTGELFF.

The CDR3 protein is CASSFSLGRVDGYTF. CDR3 nucleotide sequence: TGTGCCAGCAGCTTTTCCCTGGGCAGGGTGGACGGCTACACCTTC. The chain uses TRBV11-1 and TRBJ1-2; a weak D match, TRBD1 (5 bases). The V end was cut by 3 bases, the J end by 8 bases, with 19 bases between. CDR1 is SGHAT, CDR2 FQDESV, per germline (reference sequence). The CDR3 covers 15 residues.

This rearrangement joins TRBV18 to TRBJ2-5, with TRBD2 as a possible D gene (6 bases). CDR1 KGHSH and CDR2 LQKENI come from the germline V gene. The V end was cut by 3 bases, the J end by 4 bases, with 12 bases between. The CDR3 length is 14 residues. CDR3 DNA: TGTGCCAGCTCACCGGGACTGGGAAGAGAGACCCAGTACTTC. Translated: CASSPGLGRETQYF.

The rearrangement uses TRBV5-1 and TRBJ2-2, with D perhaps TRBD2 (6 bases). In germline, CDR1 is SGHRS, CDR2 YFSETQ. The CDR3 runs 15 residues. Trimming pared 4 bases from V and 6 bases from J, leaving 16 bases between. CDR3 bases: TGCGCCAGCAGCCTCCCACTAGCAGAGGCCGGGGAGCTGTTTTTT. It specifies CASSLPLAEAGELFF.

The chain carries TRBV7-9 and TRBJ2-5; TRBD1 is a possible D gene (5 bases). Germline lookup yields CDR1 SEHNR and CDR2 FQNEAQ (reference sequence). The CDR3 covers 16 residues. The V and J ends lost 1 base and 0 bases respectively, with 12 bases between them. CDR3 DNA sequence: TGTGCCAGCAGCTTAGTTTCTTACAGGAACCAAGAGACCCAGTACTTC. Amino acid sequence: CASSLVSYRNQETQYF.

This clone was found a few times. The V and J genes are TRBV19 and TRBJ1-1, with D uncertain. Between the trimmed V and J ends, which lost 6 bases and 1 base, there was a span of 12 bases. The CDR3 totals 14 residues. Germline CDR1 is LNHDA and CDR2 is SQIVND (reference sequence). In DNA, the CDR3 is TGTGCCAGTAGCTTAGGAAGGACGAACACTGAAGCTTTCTTT. This sequence encodes CASSLGRTNTEAFF.